One sample yielded the 13 T cell receptor beta chains listed below, sequenced in a study of blood T cell repertoires in COVID-19. Generated by immunoSEQ multiplex PCR, the TCRdb table keeps only in-frame clones and is missing some. This table holds approximately 16,000 clones, 89% found once. Sample: peripheral blood. The origin of the receptors is a human donor in a cohort sampled during active COVID-19.

The chain employs TRBV12-3 or TRBV12-4 and TRBJ2-5, with a possible D match to TRBD1 (5 bases). The CDR3 sequence is 13 residues long. Trimming shortened V by 3 bases and J by 7 bases, and 12 bases separated the two germline ends. CDR3 loop: CASSFGAEGTQYF. The CDR3 nucleotides are TGTGCCAGCAGTTTTGGGGCAGAAGGGACCCAGTACTTC.

This sequence joins TRBV3-1 (or the pseudogene TRBV3-2) and TRBJ1-5; TRBD1 agrees at 7 bases. Germline CDR1 and CDR2: LGHDT and YNNKEL (reference sequence). The CDR3 runs 15 residues. V gave up 0 bases and J gave up 6 bases; unmatched junction bases: 5. CDR3 residues: CASSQDAGGGQPQHF. In DNA, the CDR3 is TGTGCCAGCAGCCAAGATGCAGGGGGTGGTCAGCCCCAGCATTTT.

The chain has TRBV5-6 and TRBJ1-2; tentative D call: TRBD1 (6 bases). The CDR3 covers 13 residues. Trimming pared 4 bases from V and 5 bases from J, leaving 12 bases between. CDR1 and CDR2 (germline): SGHDT, YYEEEE. The CDR3 DNA follows: TGTGCCAGCAGCCGCGACAGGCTTTATGGCTACACCTTC. It codes for CASSRDRLYGYTF.

The V gene is TRBV19, the J gene TRBJ2-7; TRBD1 aligns across 8 bases. V lost 5 bases to trimming and J lost 2 bases; unmatched junction nucleotides: 5. CDR1 and CDR2 (germline): LNHDA, SQIVND (reference sequence). The CDR3 runs 14 residues. CDR3 sequence reads: CASSLGQGPYEQYF. The CDR3 DNA follows: TGTGCCAGTAGTCTCGGACAGGGACCCTACGAGCAGTACTTC.

The chain is built from TRBV10-1 and TRBJ1-2; D gene ambiguous. The CDR3 covers 12 residues. Trimming took 0 bases from V and 5 from J, leaving 4 bases between them. The germline CDR1 and CDR2 sequences are WNHNN and SYGVQD (reference sequence). In nucleotides, the CDR3 is TGCGCCAGCAGTGAGTCGAGATATGGCTACACCTTC. This gives the protein CASSESRYGYTF.

The V and J genes are TRBV4-1 and TRBJ2-5, with 12 nucleotides matching TRBD1. This CDR3 comprises 18 residues. The ends lost 0 bases at V and 5 bases at J; junction bases unmatched: 10. Per the germline V gene, CDR1 is MGHRA and CDR2 is YSYEKL. In nucleotides, the CDR3 is TGCGCCAGCAGCCAAGACGGGGACAGGGGGCGCTCGGGGGAGACCCAGTACTTC. Protein: CASSQDGDRGRSGETQYF.

V gene TRBV6-1 combines with J gene TRBJ1-2; the match to TRBD1 covers 10 bases. Germline CDR1 MNHNS, CDR2 SASEGT. Germline trimming cut 3 bases from V and 3 bases from J; bases unmatched to any gene: 4. The CDR3 covers 15 residues. The CDR3 region has the DNA TGTGCCAGCAGTGAGACAGGGGGCGGCGACTATGGCTACACCTTC. Protein: CASSETGGGDYGYTF.

This chain connects TRBV6-5 to TRBJ1-1, with D possibly matching TRBD1 (6 bases). Germline V gives CDR1 MNHEY, CDR2 SVGAGI. The germline V and J ends were trimmed by 8 bases and 5 bases, with 18 bases remaining between them. The CDR3 covers 14 residues. The CDR3 loop is CASRENSRGTEAFF. The DNA of the CDR3 is TGTGCCAGCCGCGAAAATAGTAGGGGGACTGAAGCTTTCTTT.

The chain is built from TRBV19 and TRBJ1-1, with D possibly being TRBD1 (5 bases). This CDR3 spans 15 amino acids. Looked up from germline, CDR1 is LNHDA and CDR2 is SQIVND (reference sequence). V lost 5 bases and J lost 1, with 14 bases in between. The CDR3 DNA reads as TGTGCCAGTAGTCCTCAAAACGACAGGAACACTGAAGCTTTCTTT. Translated: CASSPQNDRNTEAFF.

The chain combines TRBV5-4 with TRBJ2-3; 7 bases are shared with TRBD1. Germline CDR1 and CDR2: SGHNT and YYREEE (reference sequence). The junction had 6 bases not matched to a gene; V was cut back by 6 bases and J by 2 bases. The length of the CDR3 is 14 residues. CDR3 DNA sequence: TGTGCCAGCACCCCCGGGACAGACACAGATACGCAGTATTTT. Translating it yields CASTPGTDTDTQYF.

This chain connects TRBV20-1 to TRBJ2-3, with 8 bases aligning to TRBD1. Germline V gene data show CDR1 as DFQATT and CDR2 as SNEGSKA (reference sequence). The CDR3 covers 14 residues. The ends lost 3 bases at V and 4 bases at J; junction bases unmatched: 6. CDR3: CSASSQGASDTQYF. The CDR3 nucleotides read TGCAGTGCTAGTTCCCAGGGGGCGTCAGATACGCAGTATTTT.

This rearrangement joins TRBV4-2 to TRBJ1-4, with D unclear. Looked up from germline, CDR1 is LGHNA and CDR2 is YNFKEQ. Between the trimmed V and J ends, which lost 1 base and 8 bases, there was a span of 17 bases. The CDR3 sequence is 16 residues long. The CDR3 here is CASSQAPGREGEKLFF. The CDR3 bases are TGTGCCAGCAGCCAAGCCCCGGGGAGGGAGGGCGAAAAACTGTTTTTT.

The chain is built from TRBV25-1 and TRBJ1-5; no firm D call. The CDR3 totals 13 residues. Looked up from germline, CDR1 is MGHDK and CDR2 is SYGVNS. V was clipped by 4 bases and J by 4 bases, with 8 bases between them. The CDR3 DNA reads TGTGCCAGCAGTGCGACGGGAAATCAGCCCCAGCATTTT. Protein: CASSATGNQPQHF.